This TCR beta chain derives from a study of cytomegalovirus exposure and HLA in healthy donors. Whole-study findings and limits: The study listed around 150 cytomegalovirus-associated TCR beta chains. Apparent HLA restriction characterized most CMV-associated TCR beta chains in a later analysis.

Worth noting for this clone: Its antigen remains unknown.

Use of 60 Vbeta and 13 Jbeta primers characterized the PCR. TCRdb's table, derived via immunoSEQ multiplex PCR, lists solely in-frame clones and lacks some. The sample table includes roughly 73,000 clones. This TCR came from a female donor in good health and CMV-seropositive. The sequenced sample was PBMCs.

CDR3 sequence: CASSSPSGGGVNEQFF. The CDR3 region has the DNA TGTGCCAGCAGTTCTCCTAGCGGGGGAGGGGTGAATGAGCAGTTCTTC. The rearrangement links TRBV27 to TRBJ2-1, with 10 positions matching TRBD2. CDR3 length: 16 residues. Per germline, CDR1 MNHEY and CDR2 SMNVEV (reference sequence). V was clipped by 4 bases and J by 7 bases; unmatched bases: 10.